Sequencing of this TCR beta chain was carried out in a study of beta chain features in type 1 diabetes. Study-level background: All samples combined gave around 100,000,000 sorted cells for examination. Study-wide results and caveats: Researchers could not determine here whether HLA type influences TCRB rearrangement. Compared to healthy donors, patients appeared to have naive, central memory and Treg TCRB repertoires that were more alike.

Germline V gene data show CDR1 as SGHNT and CDR2 as YYREEE (reference sequence). Deletions cut 4 bases from V and 6 bases from J, with 11 bases between. This CDR3 contains 13 residues. As every portion of the isolated RNA was reverse transcribed, the sequencing read expressed TCRB transcripts. TCRdb's table, derived via immunoSEQ multiplex PCR, lists solely in-frame clones and lacks some. The sample yields 600,000 to 650,000 clones, 15% to 18% seen once. This clone was picked up a small number of times. Its cognate antigen is unknown. Via CD45RO/CCR7/CD25/CD127/CD95/CD27, cells of the CD4+ naive, central memory, regulatory and stem cell-like memory subsets were sorted.

Sequenced material: naive CD4+ T cells from blood. This clonotype originated in a man aged 18 to 29 in good health. This chain joins TRBV5-4 and TRBJ2-1; D might be TRBD1 or TRBD2, each matching 5 bases. The chain's CDR3 is CASSQRDLNEQFF. CDR3 nucleotide sequence: TGTGCCAGCAGCCAACGGGACCTCAATGAGCAGTTCTTC.